This T cell receptor beta chain was documented in a study of blood T cell repertoires in COVID-19. Study in general: Sites across the United States, Italy and Spain contributed samples from acute and convalescent COVID-19.

Authors' processing steps: Reference gene primer amplification yielded estimated nucleated cell counts. Clones were read by immunoSEQ multiplex PCR, and TCRdb kept only the in-frame ones, dropping some. The D gene and trimming were derived from the DNA, and the V and J assignments and clone size from that table. The sample holds around 200,000 clones, 84% seen once. Per the germline V gene, CDR1 is MNHEY and CDR2 is SVGAGI. V lost 0 bases, J lost 8 bases, and 8 bases lay in between. The CDR3 runs to 14 residues. The chain combines TRBV6-5 with TRBJ1-6, with D unclear. The specimen was peripheral blood. This TCR came from a man under 40 with active or convalescent COVID-19. DNA for the CDR3: TGTGCCAGCAGTTACTCGGAGTCTCATTCACCCCTCCACTTT. This codes for CASSYSESHSPLHF.